These T cell receptor beta chains were read from a single sample in a study of Ad26.COV2.S vaccination and SARS-CoV-2 variants. Measured with immunoSEQ multiplex PCR; TCRdb has only the in-frame clones, and not every one. The table lists around 400,000 clones, approximately 92% of them singletons. Sequencing was performed on peripheral blood, taken in a trial of Ad26.COV2.S vaccine versus placebo. Receptors originate from a person aged 18-60 years who received the Ad26.COV2.S COVID-19 vaccine or a placebo. CDR3s include the opening cysteine and the closing phenylalanine or tryptophan. Each record gives: clone size, D gene, J gene, V gene, CDR3 protein, CDR3 DNA. The D gene is left open where the match is weak. For some rows the clone size is stated as once, few or many, or as a class when expanded; others skip it.

-,TRBD2,TRBJ2-5,TRBV10-3,CAISEPEGTSGRVGETQYF,TGTGCCATCAGTGAGCCCGAGGGGACTAGCGGGAGGGTAGGAGAGACCCAGTACTTC
-,-,TRBJ2-7,TRBV18,CASSRSEDEGYEQYF,TGTGCCAGCTCACGGTCTGAAGACGAGGGCTACGAGCAGTACTTC
-,TRBD1,TRBJ1-5,TRBV19,CASTLTGGLRNQPQHF,TGTGCCAGTACCCTGACAGGGGGCCTTCGCAATCAGCCCCAGCATTTT
-,TRBD2,TRBJ2-2,TRBV3-1/TRBV3-2,CASSQEALAGVHTGELFF,TGTGCCAGCAGCCAAGAGGCCCTAGCGGGAGTGCACACCGGGGAGCTGTTTTTT
-,-,TRBJ1-4,TRBV9,CASSVRGAWGKLFF,TGTGCCAGCAGCGTAAGGGGGGCGTGGGGAAAACTGTTTTTT
-,-,TRBJ2-3,TRBV11-2,CASSSTGRSTDTQYF,TGTGCCAGCAGCTCTACCGGTCGGAGCACAGATACGCAGTATTTT
-,-,TRBJ2-7,TRBV19,CASSIASTGSWEQYF,TGTGCCAGTAGTATAGCCTCGACAGGATCCTGGGAGCAGTACTTC
-,TRBD1,TRBJ1-1,TRBV18,CASQRTGGRLQNTEAFF,TGTGCCAGCCAACGGACAGGTGGAAGGCTGCAGAACACTGAAGCTTTCTTT
-,-,TRBJ2-7,TRBV11-2,CASSLGRAGGQYF,TGTGCCAGCAGCTTAGGGCGTGCCGGTGGGCAGTACTTC
-,-,TRBJ2-6,TRBV15,CATSSYGGSGANVLTF,TGTGCCACCAGCTCTTACGGCGGCTCTGGGGCCAACGTCCTGACTTTC
-,-,TRBJ2-1,TRBV28,CASSLRYNEQFF,TGTGCCAGCAGTTTGAGATACAATGAGCAGTTCTTC
-,-,TRBJ1-6,TRBV3-1/TRBV3-2,CASSHYNSPLHF,TGTGCCAGCAGCCATTATAATTCACCCCTCCACTTT
once,-,TRBJ1-2,TRBV4-3,CASSQDTFRTGYGYTF,TGCGCCAGCAGCCAAGACACATTTCGGACGGGTTATGGCTACACCTTC
-,TRBD2,TRBJ2-1,TRBV7-2,CASTPRTSVNEQFF,TGTGCCAGCACCCCCAGGACTAGCGTAAATGAGCAGTTCTTC
-,-,TRBJ1-1,TRBV7-9,CASTKLGNTEAFF,TGTGCCAGCACAAAATTGGGGAACACTGAAGCTTTCTTT